Described below is a single TCR beta chain sequence and its context. This same CDR3 is encoded by further DNA sequences in the sample. The ends lost 6 bases at V and 3 bases at J; junction bases unmatched: 8. The germline V gene encodes CDR1 PRHDT and CDR2 FYEKMQ (reference sequence). CDR3 length: 15 residues. For every subset, genomic DNA was evenly distributed across several immunoSEQ plates. Clones were sequenced by immunoSEQ multiplex PCR, and TCRdb holds only the in-frame ones, with some missing. The table lists about 1.5 million clones, over 95% of them singletons. These data belong to a study of shared clonotypes between healthy human individuals.

This TCR was recovered from a man under 40 in good health. The rearrangement links TRBV13 to TRBJ2-7; 10 positions agree with TRBD2. The specimen sequenced was naive CD4+ T cells sorted from blood. The subset here: CD45RA+ positively selected. In DNA form, the CDR3 reads TGTGCCAGCAGGCGCACTAGCGGGAAGAGCTACGAGCAGTACTTC. It is translated as CASRRTSGKSYEQYF.